The clone carrying this T cell receptor beta chain was picked up many times. A TCRbeta library incorporating unique molecular identifiers was prepared. TCRdb redid the calling of the PCR reads with MiXCR, one entry per CDR3 protein. The data contain fewer than 200,000 distinct CDR3 sequences, about 6.3% of them singletons. V lost 0 bases, J lost 7 bases, and 9 bases lay in between. The germline V gene encodes CDR1 DFQATT and CDR2 SNEGSKA (reference sequence). The CDR3 totals 12 residues. The sample belongs to a study of T-cell reconstitution after alpha-beta-depleted transplantation in children. This sequence was found in a human donor who donated a stem cell graft to a child with Wiskott-Aldrich syndrome. The sample consisted of PBMCs from the stem cell graft donor, taken from the stem cell graft. This chain uses TRBV20-1 with TRBJ1-1; no firm D call. As DNA, the CDR3 is TGCAGTGCTAGAGACATCAACGATGAAGCTTTCTTT. Translation gives CSARDINDEAFF.